A selection of T cell receptor beta chains follows, all from one sample in a study of radiation and T cells in renal cell carcinoma. Clones were sequenced by immunoSEQ multiplex PCR, and TCRdb holds only the in-frame ones, with some missing. The data contain about 91,000 clones, approximately 80% of them singletons. The starting material was blood, obtained from a patient whose treatment included radiotherapy and nephrectomy. Every receptor here comes from a man aged 55-75 years with renal cell carcinoma. Each CDR3 is given with its conserved first and last residue. Fields, in order: J gene, V gene, clone size, CDR3 length, D gene, CDR3 DNA, CDR3 protein. A D gene is named only where the DNA matches it firmly. Clone size is stated in some rows and not others, as once, few, many or a class when expanded.

>TRBJ2-7|TRBV6-5|-|15|-
TGTGCCAGCAGTTACTCTAGGACAGCCTCCTACGAGCAGTACTTC
CASSYSRTASYEQYF
>TRBJ2-7|TRBV15|-|16|TRBD2
TGTGCCACCAGCAGAATAGGGACTAGCGTCCCCTACGAGCAGTACTTC
CATSRIGTSVPYEQYF
>TRBJ1-1|TRBV6-6|-|12|-
TGTGCCAGCAGTTACCGCGAATCGGAAGCTTTCTTT
CASSYRESEAFF
>TRBJ1-5|TRBV6-6|-|14|TRBD1
TGTGCCATCGATCAGGGGGATAGCAATCAGCCCCAGCATTTT
CAIDQGDSNQPQHF
>TRBJ2-2|TRBV6-1|once|12|TRBD1
TGTGCCGGGACAGGGAACACCGGGGAGCTGTTTTTT
CAGTGNTGELFF
>TRBJ1-2|TRBV5-4|-|16|-
TGTGCCAGCAGCTTGGGAACAACACGGGCGGTCTATGGCTACACCTTC
CASSLGTTRAVYGYTF
>TRBJ1-5|TRBV28|-|12|TRBD1
TGTGCCGCCACAGGGGGCCGGCGAGCCCAGCATTTT
CAATGGRRAQHF
>TRBJ2-7|TRBV28|once|14|-
TGTGCCAGCAGTCCCGGAGGGCCTACAGACGAGCAGTACTTC
CASSPGGPTDEQYF
>TRBJ2-1|TRBV27|-|13|-
TGTGCCAGCAGTTTATCTAGCAGTTATAAGCAGTTCTTC
CASSLSSSYKQFF
>TRBJ1-1|TRBV27|-|15|-
TGTGCCAGCAGTTTTTTTGGGGGCTTTGACACTGAAGCTTTCTTT
CASSFFGGFDTEAFF
>TRBJ2-7|TRBV7-2|-|16|TRBD2
TGTGCCAGCAGCTACGGACTAGCGGGAGGGGCCTACGAGCAGTACTTC
CASSYGLAGGAYEQYF
>TRBJ2-7|TRBV14|-|16|TRBD2
TGTGCCAGCAGCCCCCTTGGGGGAGGGCCAAGTTACGAGCAGTACTTC
CASSPLGGGPSYEQYF
>TRBJ2-1|TRBV7-2|few|18|TRBD2
TGTGCCAGCAGCTTACTCAGAATAGCGGGAGGGCCGGGCAATGAGCAGTTCTTC
CASSLLRIAGGPGNEQFF
>TRBJ1-5|TRBV2|-|15|-
TGTGCCAGCAGCGACCCCGGGGGTAGCAATCAGCCCCAGCATTTT
CASSDPGGSNQPQHF
>TRBJ1-1|TRBV21-1|-|13|-
TGTGCCAGCAGCGACAGGGGGAACACTGAAGCTTTCTTT
CASSDRGNTEAFF
>TRBJ2-5|TRBV2|-|14|-
TGTGCCAGCAGTCCGTCTCAGTTACAAGAGACCCAGTACTTC
CASSPSQLQETQYF
>TRBJ1-5|TRBV2|few|13|-
TGTGCCAGTCAAATGGAGTCGAATCAGCCCCAGCATTTT
CASQMESNQPQHF
>TRBJ2-3|TRBV7-8|once|14|TRBD1
TGTGCCAGCAGCCCCCAGGGGGCATGGGATACGCAGTATTTT
CASSPQGAWDTQYF
>TRBJ1-3|TRBV15|-|13|-
TGTGCCACCAGCCTGAGACCTGGAAACACCATATATTTT
CATSLRPGNTIYF
>TRBJ2-3|TRBV5-1|-|12|-
TGCGCCAGCAGCTTCGCTAATAGGGTAGAGTATTTT
CASSFANRVEYF
>TRBJ2-5|TRBV18|-|14|TRBD2
TGTGCCAGCTCACCACTAGCGGGAGAAGAGACCCAGTACTTC
CASSPLAGEETQYF
>TRBJ2-2|TRBV5-1|-|15|TRBD2
TGCGCCAGCAGCATAGCGGGAGGGCCCCCCGGGGAGCTGTTTTTT
CASSIAGGPPGELFF
>TRBJ2-2|TRBV6-1|-|15|-
TGTGCCAGCAGTGACCAGACTAGGGGCACCGGGGAGCTGTTTTTT
CASSDQTRGTGELFF
>TRBJ2-7|TRBV4-1|once|18|-
TGCGCCAGCAGCCAAGGAGGGGTAGGGGAGGAGGACCCCTACGAGCAGTACTTC
CASSQGGVGEEDPYEQYF
>TRBJ2-7|TRBV4-2|-|12|-
TGTGCCAGCAGCCAAAATCGCTACGAGCAGTACTTC
CASSQNRYEQYF
>TRBJ2-5|TRBV7-2|-|13|TRBD2
TGTGCCAGCAGCTTAAACGGGAGGGAGACCCAGTACTTC
CASSLNGRETQYF
>TRBJ1-2|TRBV18|-|15|TRBD1
TGTGCCAGCTCCCAAGGACAGGGGGGGAACTATGGCTACACCTTC
CASSQGQGGNYGYTF
>TRBJ2-3|TRBV4-2|-|15|TRBD2
TGTGCCAGCAGCCAGAGGGGAGGGCTAGCAGATACGCAGTATTTT
CASSQRGGLADTQYF
>TRBJ2-1|TRBV19|-|15|TRBD2
TGTGCCAGTAGTATTGTATTAGCGGGTTACAATGAGCAGTTCTTC
CASSIVLAGYNEQFF
>TRBJ1-5|TRBV7-9|-|15|TRBD1
TGTGCCAGCAGCGCCGGACAGGGGCTCAATCAGCCCCAGCATTTT
CASSAGQGLNQPQHF
>TRBJ2-2|TRBV18|-|13|-
TGTGCCAGCTCACCACCGATCACCGGGGAGCTGTTTTTT
CASSPPITGELFF
>TRBJ2-2|TRBV9|-|16|TRBD2
TGTGCCAGCAGCGCAACTAGCGGGAGGGCCGCCGGGGAGCTGTTTTTT
CASSATSGRAAGELFF
>TRBJ1-3|TRBV27|many|15|-
TGTGCCAGCAGGAGCAGGGGTTTTGCTGGAAACACCATATATTTT
CASRSRGFAGNTIYF
>TRBJ1-1|TRBV19|-|14|-
TGTGCCAGTAGTATAGCTGGGATGAACACTGAAGCTTTCTTT
CASSIAGMNTEAFF
>TRBJ1-1|TRBV7-9|-|14|-
TGTGCCAGCAGCTTAGGGCAGGGTAACACTGAAGCTTTCTTT
CASSLGQGNTEAFF
>TRBJ2-2|TRBV5-1|once|15|TRBD1
TGCGCCAGCAGCGCCCCGGGACAGTTAACCGGGGAGCTGTTTTTT
CASSAPGQLTGELFF
>TRBJ2-3|TRBV15|few|14|-
TGTGCCACCAGCAGGGTGGGGGGTTCAGATACGCAGTATTTT
CATSRVGGSDTQYF
>TRBJ2-1|TRBV15|-|15|-
TGTGCCACCAGCAGAGGCTTCGGGAGCGTAGGTGAGCAGTTCTTC
CATSRGFGSVGEQFF
>TRBJ2-1|TRBV19|-|14|-
TGTGCCAGTAGTATCGGAACACCTCACAATGAGCAGTTCTTC
CASSIGTPHNEQFF
>TRBJ2-5|TRBV13|-|15|TRBD2
TGTGCCAGCAGCTCCGGGACTAGCGGCCAAGAGACCCAGTACTTC
CASSSGTSGQETQYF
>TRBJ2-7|TRBV30|-|14|-
TGTGCCTGGAGCCCACGCAACCTCCCCTACGAGCAGTACTTC
CAWSPRNLPYEQYF
>TRBJ2-3|TRBV30|-|14|TRBD1
TGTGCCTGGAGTGTCGGGGGACAGGCAGATACGCAGTATTTT
CAWSVGGQADTQYF
>TRBJ1-4|TRBV6-1|-|13|-
TGTGCCAGCAAGCGACAGATTAATGAAAAACTGTTTTTT
CASKRQINEKLFF
>TRBJ2-1|TRBV5-1|-|12|-
TGCGCCAGCAGCTTGGAAGACGGTGAGCAGTTCTTC
CASSLEDGEQFF
>TRBJ2-4|TRBV9|-|12|-
TGTGCCAGCAGCGGTTCGTTAGGCATTCAGTACTTC
CASSGSLGIQYF
>TRBJ2-3|TRBV11-2|-|13|-
TGTGCCAGCAGCTTAGAGGGCACAGATACGCAGTATTTT
CASSLEGTDTQYF
>TRBJ2-5|TRBV7-8|-|15|-
TGTGCCAGCAATCCCTCATTGGTAGCGGAAGAGACCCAGTACTTC
CASNPSLVAEETQYF
>TRBJ2-7|TRBV29-1|-|13|-
TGCAGCGTTGAGGGGGGAGGCGAGTACGAGCAGTACTTC
CSVEGGGEYEQYF
>TRBJ2-7|TRBV27|once|13|-
TGTGCCAGCAGGGGATTCTCCCCCTACGAGCTGTACTTC
CASRGFSPYELYF